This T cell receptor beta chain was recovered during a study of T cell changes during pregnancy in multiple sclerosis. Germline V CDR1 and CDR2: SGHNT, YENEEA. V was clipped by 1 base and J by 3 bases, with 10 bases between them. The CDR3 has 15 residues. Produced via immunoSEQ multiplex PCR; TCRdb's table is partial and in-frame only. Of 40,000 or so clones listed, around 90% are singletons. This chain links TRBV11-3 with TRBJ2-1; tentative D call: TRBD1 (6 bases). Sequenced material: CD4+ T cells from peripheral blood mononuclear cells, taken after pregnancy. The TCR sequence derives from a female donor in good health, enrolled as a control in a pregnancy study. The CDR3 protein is CASSLGTDFYNEQFF. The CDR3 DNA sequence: TGTGCCAGCAGCTTAGGGACAGATTTCTACAATGAGCAGTTCTTC.